This T cell receptor beta chain was profiled in a study of blood T cell repertoires in COVID-19. Turning to the study itself: The United States, Italy and Spain were the sources of the acute and convalescent COVID-19 samples. PBMCs, B-cell-depleted T cells, or T cells were the source of the cDNA or gDNA that made up the material.

Assay used: immunoSEQ multiplex PCR; TCRdb lists only in-frame clones, some missing. The sample has around 370,000 clones, about nine tenths seen once. This CDR3 is 12 amino acids long. Germline loops: CDR1 WSHSY, CDR2 SAAADI. Trimming took off 8 bases at V and 4 bases at J, with 8 bases between the two ends. Recruited during active infection, patients (from Seattle) were subsequently followed longitudinally. The chain couples TRBV10-2 to TRBJ2-2; D ambiguous. The TCR sequence derives from a woman aged 70-85 years with COVID-19, enrolled during active disease. The sequenced sample was peripheral blood. The CDR3 here is CASSPSTGELFF. CDR3 DNA: TGCGCCAGCTCCCCTTCCACCGGGGAGCTGTTTTTT.